These T cell receptor beta chains were read from a single sample in a study of blood T cell repertoires in COVID-19. Produced via immunoSEQ multiplex PCR; TCRdb's table is partial and in-frame only. Here the sample spans some 100,000 clones, 70% to 90% being singletons. Sequencing input: PBMCs or T cells enriched from blood (not recorded which). These receptors originate from a woman between 45 and 65 years old who had recovered from COVID-19. Each CDR3 is given with its conserved first and last residue. The order of the fields is D gene, J gene, clone size, V gene, CDR3 protein, CDR3 DNA. The D gene is left open where the match is weak. For some rows the clone size is stated as once, few or many, or as a class when expanded; others skip it.

-,TRBJ1-5,once,TRBV18,CASSPGQLVGQPQHF,TGTGCCAGCTCCCCCGGACAGTTAGTAGGTCAGCCCCAGCATTTT
TRBD2,TRBJ2-2,once,TRBV10-3,CAIRLAANTGELFF,TGTGCCATCAGGCTAGCGGCGAACACCGGGGAGCTGTTTTTT
-,TRBJ2-1,-,TRBV4-1,CASSLLPGVVYNEQFF,TGCGCCAGCAGCCTCCTCCCGGGAGTGGTTTACAATGAGCAGTTCTTC
TRBD2,TRBJ2-1,-,TRBV2,CASSPSGLSYEQFF,TGTGCCAGCTCCCCTAGCGGCCTTTCCTATGAGCAGTTCTTC
-,TRBJ1-4,-,TRBV28,CASTLGGKGVNEKLFF,TGTGCCAGCACCCTGGGGGGAAAGGGAGTTAATGAAAAACTGTTTTTT
TRBD1,TRBJ2-4,-,TRBV7-9,CASSFTGTGVENIQYF,TGTGCCAGCAGCTTCACCGGGACAGGGGTGGAAAACATTCAGTACTTC
-,TRBJ1-2,-,TRBV11-2,CASSLGGTRGYTF,TGTGCCAGCAGCTTAGGGGGGACTCGGGGCTACACCTTC
TRBD1,TRBJ2-7,-,TRBV5-1,CASSRGQVKYEQYF,TGCGCCAGCAGCAGGGGACAGGTTAAATACGAGCAGTACTTC
TRBD2,TRBJ2-1,few,TRBV19,CASSLPTSGGWDEQFF,TGTGCCAGTAGTCTCCCGACTAGCGGGGGGTGGGATGAGCAGTTCTTC
TRBD2,TRBJ2-7,-,TRBV6-5,CASSFRTSAYEQYF,TGTGCCAGCAGCTTCCGGACTAGCGCGTACGAGCAGTACTTC
-,TRBJ2-7,-,TRBV2,CASSVQGSHEQYF,TGTGCCAGCAGTGTACAGGGTTCGCATGAGCAGTACTTC
-,TRBJ1-4,-,TRBV30,CAWSATDGNEKLFF,TGTGCCTGGAGTGCTACAGATGGTAATGAAAAACTGTTTTTT
TRBD2,TRBJ2-1,-,TRBV5-1,CASSLSLLARKDNEQFF,TGCGCCAGCAGCTTATCTCTACTAGCGAGAAAAGACAATGAGCAGTTCTTC
TRBD1,TRBJ1-4,-,TRBV30,CAWGDRTNEKLFF,TGTGCCTGGGGGGACAGAACTAATGAAAAACTGTTTTTT
TRBD1,TRBJ1-2,few,TRBV7-9,CASSLTSDRAYGYTF,TGTGCCAGCAGCTTAACGTCGGACAGGGCGTATGGCTACACCTTC
-,TRBJ1-6,-,TRBV5-4,CASSLTGSPLHF,TGTGCCAGCAGCTTGACAGGGTCGCCCCTCCACTTT
-,TRBJ1-1,-,TRBV18,CASSPIRHLMNTEAFF,TGTGCCAGCTCACCAATCCGACACCTCATGAACACTGAAGCTTTCTTT
-,TRBJ2-3,-,TRBV28,CASSFSGITDTQYF,TGTGCCAGCAGTTTTAGCGGTATCACAGATACGCAGTATTTT
TRBD1,TRBJ2-5,-,TRBV28,CASRLQGRETQYF,TGTGCCAGCAGATTACAGGGGCGAGAGACCCAGTACTTC
TRBD1,TRBJ1-1,-,TRBV3-1/TRBV3-2,CASSQEQGVSTEAFF,TGTGCCAGCAGCCAGGAACAGGGGGTGAGCACTGAAGCTTTCTTT
-,TRBJ1-1,-,TRBV28,CASSNPREAFF,TGTGCCAGCAGCAACCCCCGGGAAGCTTTCTTT
-,TRBJ1-1,-,TRBV28,CASSSRGTEAFF,TGTGCCAGCAGTTCAAGGGGGACTGAAGCTTTCTTT
-,TRBJ2-7,-,TRBV7-9,CASSFVASEQYF,TGTGCCAGCAGCTTCGTCGCGAGCGAGCAGTACTTC
-,TRBJ2-2,once,TRBV30,CAWSGRGGTGELFF,TGTGCCTGGAGTGGGAGGGGCGGCACCGGGGAGCTGTTTTTT
TRBD2,TRBJ2-1,-,TRBV28,CASSPGGTIYNEQFF,TGTGCCAGCAGTCCCGGGGGGACGATCTACAATGAGCAGTTCTTC
TRBD1,TRBJ1-2,-,TRBV6-5,CASGTTGSNYGYTF,TGTGCCAGCGGAACGACAGGGTCTAACTATGGCTACACCTTC
TRBD1,TRBJ2-6,-,TRBV5-1,CASSSTGGSGANVLTF,TGCGCCAGCAGCTCGACAGGGGGCTCTGGGGCCAACGTCCTGACTTTC
TRBD1,TRBJ1-5,once,TRBV5-6,CASSADRGKVNQPQHF,TGTGCCAGCAGTGCGGACAGGGGGAAGGTTAATCAGCCCCAGCATTTT
-,TRBJ1-5,once,TRBV19,CASSTREGGNQPQHF,TGTGCCAGTAGTACCCGTGAGGGTGGCAATCAGCCCCAGCATTTT
TRBD2,TRBJ2-5,-,TRBV10-3,CAISAGQASGRLYQETQYF,TGTGCCATCAGTGCTGGGCAGGCTAGCGGGAGACTGTACCAAGAGACCCAGTACTTC
TRBD1,TRBJ2-7,-,TRBV10-1,CASSESRTGRYEQYF,TGCGCCAGCAGTGAGTCAAGGACAGGGAGGTACGAGCAGTACTTC
-,TRBJ2-4,-,TRBV5-3,CARSPSPRRRLAKNIQYF,TGTGCCAGAAGCCCTAGCCCCAGGCGTAGACTAGCCAAAAACATTCAGTACTTC
-,TRBJ2-2,once,TRBV30,CAWSARIRGTGELFF,TGTGCCTGGAGTGCCCGTATCCGGGGCACCGGGGAGCTGTTTTTT
-,TRBJ1-2,once,TRBV28,CASSGAGGYYGYTF,TGTGCCAGCAGTGGTGCGGGAGGATACTATGGCTACACCTTC
-,TRBJ2-1,-,TRBV27,CASSLRLNSNEQFF,TGTGCCAGCAGTTTACGACTAAACTCCAATGAGCAGTTCTTC
TRBD1,TRBJ1-5,few,TRBV28,CATQGAVNQPQHF,TGTGCCACCCAGGGGGCCGTTAATCAGCCCCAGCATTTT
TRBD1,TRBJ2-6,few,TRBV6-6,CASSPRDRGIYTSGANVLTF,TGTGCCAGCAGCCCCCGGGACAGGGGTATTTACACCTCTGGGGCCAACGTCCTGACTTTC
-,TRBJ1-2,-,TRBV5-5,CASSFQQTAYGYTF,TGTGCCAGCAGCTTTCAGCAGACTGCCTATGGCTACACCTTC
-,TRBJ2-6,-,TRBV11-2,CASSLGHRSGANVLTF,TGTGCCAGCAGCCTCGGACATCGCTCTGGGGCCAACGTCCTGACTTTC
-,TRBJ1-1,-,TRBV19,CASSIPQENTEAFF,TGTGCCAGTAGTATACCCCAGGAGAACACTGAAGCTTTCTTT
-,TRBJ2-7,-,TRBV7-2,CASSLVGQGYEQYF,TGTGCCAGCAGCTTAGTAGGGCAGGGCTACGAGCAGTACTTC